The following is a TCR beta chain sequence with its context. This clonotype was counted between two and nine times. Its specific antigen is unknown. No much larger clone is present one base from it, and per-base qualities are unavailable. This entry comes from a study of T cell repertoires in cytomegalovirus infection (dated 2019 in TCRdb). Regarding the complete study: Donor HLA type was relevant to the analysis, because carriage of CMV infection together with the matching HLA type was indicated by public TCR beta signatures.

The reads were generated on an Illumina HiSeq 1500. Starting from the raw public reads, TCRdb applied fastp trimming at Q25, assembled clones with MiXCR and retained in-frame beta chains. A single entry per CDR3 protein holds the most common genes and DNA from its merged rows. Recorded for this sample are 150,000 to 200,000 distinct CDR3 sequences; 28% of them occurred a single time. Clones ranked in the top ten supply about 28% of the sample. V and J are truncated by 0 bases and 1 base respectively, leaving an intervening sequence of 10 bases. The germline V gene encodes CDR1 SGDLS and CDR2 YYNGEE. The CDR3 holds 15 amino acids from the cysteine to the phenylalanine. Here the CDR3 DNA is all that survives: 45 bases in frame from base 1. Study-level results and caveats: In both this cohort and an independent approximately 400-donor cohort, the cumulative frequency of public TCR beta family members distinguished carriers of CMV infection plus the relevant HLA type. The ex vivo response was dominated by HLA-C-restricted CMV-specific TCR beta clonotypes, and the single most frequent clonotype in two of eight donors was supplied by these HLA-C-restricted clonotypes.

Sequenced: PBMCs. This receptor was taken from a human donor in good health (CMV status not recorded). Some clones in this sample may be carry-over from other donors' samples. The receptor chain draws on TRBV9 and TRBJ1-1, with the D gene not confidently named. The nucleotides are TGTGCCAGCAGCGTAGCTCAAGGACCGAACACTGAAGCTTTCTTT. Protein translation: CASSVAQGPNTEAFF. The full variable domain, with segments outside the CDR3 supplied by the reference TRBV9 and TRBJ1-1 proteins, appears as DSGVTQTPKHLITATGQRVTLRCSPRSGDLSVYWYQQSLDQGLQFLIQYYNGEERAKGNILERFSAQQFPDLHSELNLSSLELGDSALYFCASSVAQGPNTEAFFGQGTRLTVV.